Each of the 23 T cell receptor beta chains below was sequenced from the same sample in a study of long-term antiretroviral therapy in people with HIV. Sequencing used immunoSEQ v3.0 at survey level. This table comes from immunoSEQ multiplex PCR, and its TCRdb copy is limited to in-frame clones, with some not included. Of tens of thousands of clones listed, over 80% are singletons. This material consisted of unsorted PBMCs, taken 1.5 years after starting antiretroviral therapy. Source of these receptors: a man between 18 and 35 years old with HIV.

The chain links TRBV5-4 to TRBJ1-5, with 9 bases that match TRBD1. Germline V gene lookup returns CDR1 SGHNT and CDR2 YYREEE (reference sequence). The junction had 5 bases not matched to a gene; V was cut back by 2 bases and J by 5 bases. This CDR3 region has 15 residues. CDR3 coding DNA: TGTGCCAGCAGCTTAGGGACAGGGAGGCATCAGCCCCAGCATTTT. This codes for CASSLGTGRHQPQHF.

This sequence joins TRBV10-3 and TRBJ2-1, with 11 bases that match TRBD2. With V trimmed by 3 bases and J by 2 bases, 6 bases remained unmatched. This CDR3 comprises 17 residues. The germline V gene encodes CDR1 ENHRY and CDR2 SYGVKD. The CDR3 DNA sequence: TGTGCCATCAGTGATCCTAGCGGGAGGAGGACCTACAATGAGCAGTTCTTC. It yields the protein CAISDPSGRRTYNEQFF.

V gene TRBV9 combines with J gene TRBJ2-2, with 10 bases aligning to TRBD2. In germline, CDR1 is SGDLS, CDR2 YYNGEE. With V trimmed by 0 bases and J by 5 bases, 4 bases remained unmatched. This CDR3 region has 16 residues. The CDR3 coding sequence is TGTGCCAGCAGCGTAGCTCTAGCGGGAGAAACCGGGGAGCTGTTTTTT. This codes for CASSVALAGETGELFF.

The gene calls are TRBV2 and TRBJ2-7; 12 nucleotides agree with TRBD1. The CDR3 has 15 amino acids. The junction had 5 bases not matched to a gene; V was cut back by 4 bases and J by 4 bases. Looked up from germline, CDR1 is SNHLY and CDR2 is FYNNEI. In DNA form, the CDR3 reads TGTGCCAGCAGTGGTGGGACAGGGGGCATATACGAGCAGTACTTC. The encoded protein is CASSGGTGGIYEQYF.

The chain carries TRBV4-3 and TRBJ2-5; D may be TRBD2 (6 bases). The CDR3 totals 19 residues. V lost 3 bases and J lost 5, with 28 bases in between. The germline V gene encodes CDR1 LGHNA and CDR2 YSLEER. The CDR3 DNA reads TGCGCCAGCAGCCAGAGACGTGGTTACGCGGGACTCAAAGAGGAGACCCAGTACTTC. It specifies CASSQRRGYAGLKEETQYF.

The chain employs TRBV10-3 and TRBJ1-4, with D uncertain. The length of the CDR3 is 15 residues. V was trimmed by 6 bases and J by 4 bases, leaving 15 bases between them. CDR1 is ENHRY and CDR2 is SYGVKD in the germline V gene. In nucleotides, the CDR3 is TGTGCCATCAGCCCCTCAGAGGGAAATAATGAAAAACTGTTTTTT. Its protein is CAISPSEGNNEKLFF.

This chain joins TRBV18 and TRBJ2-1; the match to TRBD2 covers 15 bases. V shed 2 bases and J 2 bases; nucleotides not matched to a gene: 1. Per germline, CDR1 KGHSH and CDR2 LQKENI. The CDR3 consists of 17 residues. The CDR3 DNA is TGTGCCAGCTCACCAGGACTAGCGGGAGGGCCCTACAATGAGCAGTTCTTC. Its translation is CASSPGLAGGPYNEQFF.

The chain employs TRBV7-9 and TRBJ1-4; D is uncertain. The CDR3 contains 12 residues. Germline-derived CDR1 and CDR2 are SEHNR and FQNEAQ (reference sequence). V lost 8 bases to trimming and J lost 4 bases, with 8 bases between them. This chain's CDR3 is CASGIFNEKLFF. CDR3 nucleotide sequence: TGTGCCAGCGGGATATTTAATGAAAAACTGTTTTTT.

This chain joins TRBV7-9 and TRBJ2-4; TRBD2 agrees at 7 bases. CDR1 is SEHNR, CDR2 FQNEAQ, per germline (reference sequence). The J segment lost 8 bases and the V segment lost 5 bases, leaving 9 bases of the junction unmatched. This CDR3 spans 14 amino acids. The CDR3 loop is CASSSSRGGDIQYF. CDR3 nucleotide sequence: TGTGCCAGCAGCAGCTCCCGTGGGGGGGACATTCAGTACTTC. Using reference TRBV7-9 and TRBJ2-4 for the parts outside the CDR3, the full variable domain is DTGVSQNPRHKITKRGQNVTFRCDPISEHNRLYWYRQTLGQGPEFLTYFQNEAQLEKSRLLSDRFSAERPKGSFSTLEIQRTEQGDSAMYLCASSSSRGGDIQYFGAGTRLSVL.

By share, this clone ranks as medium-sized. The J gene is TRBJ1-1, the V gene TRBV28, with D possibly being TRBD1 (6 bases). Germline V gene data show CDR1 as MDHEN and CDR2 as SYDVKM. This CDR3 is 17 amino acids long. Trimming removed 1 base at V and 0 bases at J, with 15 bases between. The CDR3 DNA follows: TGTGCCAGCAGTTTATATGGAAGGGGGGACATGAACACTGAAGCTTTCTTT. It yields the protein CASSLYGRGDMNTEAFF.

The chain recombines TRBV27 with TRBJ1-1; D remains ambiguous. Germline V lookup: CDR1 MNHEY, CDR2 SMNVEV (reference sequence). This CDR3 spans 12 amino acids. The V and J ends lost 3 bases and 4 bases respectively, with 6 bases between them. CDR3 amino acids: CASSFRGTEAFF. CDR3 DNA sequence: TGTGCCAGCAGTTTTCGAGGCACTGAAGCTTTCTTT.

The gene calls are TRBV19 and TRBJ2-7, with 8 bases fitting TRBD1. Germline-derived CDR1 and CDR2 are LNHDA and SQIVND (reference sequence). This CDR3 region has 16 residues. V was pared by 3 bases and J by 4 bases, with 11 bases of the junction left unmatched. As DNA, the CDR3 is TGTGCCAGTAGTATTCAGTTGGCAGGGGGCATATACGAGCAGTACTTC. The encoded protein is CASSIQLAGGIYEQYF.

By share, this clone counts as large (0.1 to 1%). V gene TRBV28 combines with J gene TRBJ1-1, with D hard to call. This CDR3 region has 17 residues. The germline CDR1 and CDR2 sequences are MDHEN and SYDVKM. Trimming cost V 6 bases and J 5 bases, with 25 bases left between them. This CDR3 reads CASSPIWSTGVWTEAFF. CDR3 DNA: TGTGCCAGCAGCCCCATCTGGTCTACGGGAGTGTGGACTGAAGCTTTCTTT.

The chain combines TRBV5-1 with TRBJ2-4; tentatively, D is TRBD1 or TRBD2 (5 bases each). From germline, CDR1 is SGHRS and CDR2 YFSETQ. The CDR3 is 14 residues long. V was shortened by 0 bases and J by 6 bases, with 10 bases between the two germline ends. CDR3 sequence: CASSLVGTSNIQYF. CDR3 nucleotide sequence: TGCGCCAGCAGCTTGGTAGGGACCTCAAACATTCAGTACTTC.

The V and J genes are TRBV27 and TRBJ2-3; 11 nucleotides match TRBD2. CDR1 and CDR2 from the germline V gene are MNHEY and SMNVEV (reference sequence). This CDR3 has 16 residues. J gave up 2 bases and V 3 bases, and 4 bases lay outside the gene matches. CDR3 DNA sequence: TGTGCCAGCAGTTTCTCTAGCGGGAGGAACACAGATACGCAGTATTTT. This sequence encodes CASSFSSGRNTDTQYF.

This chain uses TRBV5-4 with TRBJ2-7; possible D gene TRBD2, 6 bases. V was trimmed by 4 bases and J by 2 bases, leaving 13 bases between them. Germline V gene data show CDR1 as SGHNT and CDR2 as YYREEE (reference sequence). CDR3 length: 14 residues. CDR3 sequence: CASSAGRDPYEQYF. Here the CDR3 DNA reads TGTGCCAGCAGCGCCGGGCGGGATCCCTACGAGCAGTACTTC.

V gene TRBV18 combines with J gene TRBJ2-1; 9 positions agree with TRBD2. Germline V gene lookup returns CDR1 KGHSH and CDR2 LQKENI. The CDR3 totals 15 residues. The ends lost 1 base at V and 9 bases at J; junction bases unmatched: 7. CDR3 in amino acids: CASSPQAVAGVEQFF. The DNA of the CDR3 is TGTGCCAGCTCACCACAGGCGGTAGCGGGAGTTGAGCAGTTCTTC.

The chain combines TRBV28 with TRBJ1-1, with D tentatively TRBD1 (5 bases). Per germline, CDR1 MDHEN and CDR2 SYDVKM. This CDR3 comprises 13 residues. The germline V and J ends were trimmed by 6 bases and 1 base, with 9 bases remaining between them. The DNA for the CDR3 is TGTGCCAGCAGCGGGACGGCGAACACTGAAGCTTTCTTT. It yields the protein CASSGTANTEAFF.

This clone was seen a single time. The rearrangement joins TRBV2 to TRBJ1-5; D is uncertain. V was clipped by 2 bases and J by 0 bases, with 8 bases between them. The CDR3 is 15 residues long. CDR1 and CDR2 from the germline V gene are SNHLY and FYNNEI. The CDR3: CASSELSDSNQPQHF. As DNA, the CDR3 is TGTGCCAGCAGTGAACTCAGCGATAGCAATCAGCCCCAGCATTTT.

Only a few counts were recorded for this clone. The chain carries TRBV30 and TRBJ1-5; 7 bases line up with TRBD1. Germline CDR1 reads GTSNPN; CDR2 reads SVGIG (reference sequence). V lost 0 bases and J lost 5; bases outside the gene matches: 7. This CDR3 region has 15 residues. CDR3 protein: CAWSVTHRGDQPQHF. CDR3 nucleotides: TGTGCCTGGAGTGTAACTCACAGGGGTGATCAGCCCCAGCATTTT.

The chain combines TRBV18 with TRBJ2-5; D remains ambiguous. The V end was cut by 2 bases, the J end by 2 bases, with 12 bases between. CDR1 and CDR2 (germline): KGHSH, LQKENI. The CDR3 has 15 amino acids. The CDR3: CASSPGVGQQETQYF. Written as DNA, the CDR3 is TGTGCCAGCTCACCAGGGGTAGGCCAGCAAGAGACCCAGTACTTC.

The chain has TRBV6-5 and TRBJ1-2; 10 bases are a match to TRBD1. With V trimmed by 2 bases and J by 8 bases, 8 bases remained unmatched. There are 15 residues in the CDR3. The germline V gene encodes CDR1 MNHEY and CDR2 SVGAGI. The CDR3, as DNA: TGTGCCAGCAGTTACCGAAGACAGGGGGCGGGGGGCTACACCTTC. It specifies CASSYRRQGAGGYTF.

This clone was seen a single time. This chain joins TRBV7-9 and TRBJ2-7; D is unclear. The germline V gene has CDR1 SEHNR and CDR2 FQNEAQ (reference sequence). CDR3 length equals 15 residues. V dropped 6 bases and J dropped 0 bases, with 15 bases sitting between them. The CDR3 sequence: CASSPPLASSYEQYF. The DNA for the CDR3 is TGTGCCAGCAGTCCCCCCTTAGCCAGCTCCTACGAGCAGTACTTC.